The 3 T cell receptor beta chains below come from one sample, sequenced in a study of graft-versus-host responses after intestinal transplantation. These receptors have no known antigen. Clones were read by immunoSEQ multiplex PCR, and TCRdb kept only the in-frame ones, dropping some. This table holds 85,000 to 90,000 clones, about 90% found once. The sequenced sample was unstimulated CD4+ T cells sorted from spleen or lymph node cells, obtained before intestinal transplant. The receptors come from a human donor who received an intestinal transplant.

The CDR3 region is CAIGTTNEKLFF. CDR3 coding DNA: TGTGCCATCGGCACGACTAATGAAAAACTGTTTTTT. The chain uses TRBV10-3 and TRBJ1-4; no reliable D call. With 8 bases removed from V and 2 bases from J, the gap between germline ends came to 6 bases. CDR1 is ENHRY, CDR2 SYGVKD, per germline. The CDR3 is 12 amino acids.

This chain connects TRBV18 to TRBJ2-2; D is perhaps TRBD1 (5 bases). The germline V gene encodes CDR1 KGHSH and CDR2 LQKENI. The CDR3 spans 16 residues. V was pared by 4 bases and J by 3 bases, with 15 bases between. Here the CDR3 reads CASSLVGAFDTGELFF. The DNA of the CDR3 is TGTGCCAGCTCACTTGTAGGGGCGTTCGACACCGGGGAGCTGTTTTTT.

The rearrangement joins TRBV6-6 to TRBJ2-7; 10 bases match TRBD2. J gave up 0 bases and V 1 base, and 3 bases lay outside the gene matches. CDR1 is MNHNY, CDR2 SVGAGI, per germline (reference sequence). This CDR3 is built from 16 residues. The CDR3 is CASSYWPSGSSYEQYF. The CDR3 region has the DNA TGTGCCAGCAGTTACTGGCCTAGCGGGAGCTCCTACGAGCAGTACTTC.